These T cell receptor beta chains were read from a single sample in a study of sequential checkpoint blockade in melanoma. The table came from immunoSEQ multiplex PCR; TCRdb's copy has only in-frame clones and leaves some out. The sample lists some 3,500 clones, 15% to 20% seen once, with around 20% in the top ten. This specimen consisted of tumor tissue (inferred from file names), obtained from a patient given nivolumab and ipilimumab in sequence. These receptors were obtained from a human donor with melanoma. Each CDR3 is given with its conserved first and last residue. D genes are given only for firm matches. Clone size is shown for a subset of rows, as once, few, many or a class of expanded clone.

v_call,d_call,clone_size,j_call,cdr3_nt,cdr3_aa
TRBV25-1,TRBD1,NA,TRBJ1-2,TGTGCCAGCAGTGAAAATGGCAGGGGGTACGGCTACACCTTC,CASSENGRGYGYTF
TRBV6-8,NA,many,TRBJ1-6,TGTGCCAGCGGAGTCCTCCTCAATTCACCCCTCCACTTT,CASGVLLNSPLHF
TRBV15,NA,NA,TRBJ2-2,TGTGCCACCAGCAGAATGGTTGGGACCCCGAACACCGGGGAGCTGTTTTTT,CATSRMVGTPNTGELFF
TRBV6-8,NA,many,TRBJ2-5,TGTGCCAGCACCCCATGGGGTATCCAAGAGACCCAGTACTTC,CASTPWGIQETQYF
TRBV5-1,NA,few,TRBJ1-3,TGCGCCAGCAGCTTGGCTGGGTATGGAAACACCATATATTTT,CASSLAGYGNTIYF
TRBV18,TRBD1,NA,TRBJ2-3,TGTGCCAGCTCCCGACAGGGGGCGATCACAGATACGCAGTATTTT,CASSRQGAITDTQYF
TRBV11-3,NA,many,TRBJ1-5,TGTGCCAGCAGCTTACTAAAACAGGGTTTGAGCAATCAGCCCCAGCATTTT,CASSLLKQGLSNQPQHF
TRBV5-1,TRBD1,NA,TRBJ1-2,TGCGCCAGCAGTCTTGCAGGACAGGGGGGTGGCTACACCTTC,CASSLAGQGGGYTF
TRBV28,NA,few,TRBJ2-3,TGTGCCAGCAACAACTTTTGGCGAGGAGACTCAGATACGCAGTATTTT,CASNNFWRGDSDTQYF
TRBV14,TRBD1,NA,TRBJ1-1,TGTGCCAGCAGCCTAGGGACAGGGGAAGCTTTCTTT,CASSLGTGEAFF
TRBV9,NA,many,TRBJ2-1,TGTGCCAGCAGCGTAGCTGGCGAACCCTACAATGAGCAGTTCTTC,CASSVAGEPYNEQFF